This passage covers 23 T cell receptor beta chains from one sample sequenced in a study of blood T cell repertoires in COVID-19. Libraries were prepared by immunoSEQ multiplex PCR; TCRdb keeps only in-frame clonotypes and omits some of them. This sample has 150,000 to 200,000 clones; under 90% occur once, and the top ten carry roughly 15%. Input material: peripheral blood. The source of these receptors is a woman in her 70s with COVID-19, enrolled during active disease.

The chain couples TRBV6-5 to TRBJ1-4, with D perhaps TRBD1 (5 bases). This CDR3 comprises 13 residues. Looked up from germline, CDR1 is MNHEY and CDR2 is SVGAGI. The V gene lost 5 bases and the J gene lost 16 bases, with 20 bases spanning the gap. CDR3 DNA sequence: TGTGCCAGCAGTAACCGCGGGGCCGGGGTTTGGTTTTTT. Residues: CASSNRGAGVWFF.

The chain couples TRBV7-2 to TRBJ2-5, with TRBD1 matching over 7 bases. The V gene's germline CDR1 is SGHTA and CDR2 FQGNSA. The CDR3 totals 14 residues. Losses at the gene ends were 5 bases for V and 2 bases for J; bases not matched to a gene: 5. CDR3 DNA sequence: TGTGCCAGCAGCATGACAGGGTCGCAAGAGACCCAGTACTTC. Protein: CASSMTGSQETQYF.

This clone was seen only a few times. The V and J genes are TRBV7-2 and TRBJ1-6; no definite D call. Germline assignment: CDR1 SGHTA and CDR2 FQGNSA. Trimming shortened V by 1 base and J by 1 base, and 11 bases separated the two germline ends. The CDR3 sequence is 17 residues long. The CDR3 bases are TGTGCCAGCAGCTTAGACCCAGGCGGGTCCTATAATTCACCCCTCCACTTT. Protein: CASSLDPGGSYNSPLHF. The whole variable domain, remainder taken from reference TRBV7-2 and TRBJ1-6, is GAGVSQSPSNKVTEKGKDVELRCDPISGHTALYWYRQSLGQGLEFLIYFQGNSAPDKSGLPSDRFSAERTGGSVSTLTIQRTQQEDSAVYLCASSLDPGGSYNSPLHFGNGTRLTVT.

CDR3 residues: CAWSNGETSYEQYF. DNA of the CDR3: TGTGCCTGGAGCAACGGGGAAACCTCCTACGAGCAGTACTTC. The V call is TRBV30, the J call TRBJ2-7; the D gene is possibly TRBD2 (5 bases). This CDR3 is 14 amino acids long. Trimming removed 3 bases at V and 0 bases at J, with 12 bases between. Germline V lookup: CDR1 GTSNPN, CDR2 SVGIG (reference sequence).

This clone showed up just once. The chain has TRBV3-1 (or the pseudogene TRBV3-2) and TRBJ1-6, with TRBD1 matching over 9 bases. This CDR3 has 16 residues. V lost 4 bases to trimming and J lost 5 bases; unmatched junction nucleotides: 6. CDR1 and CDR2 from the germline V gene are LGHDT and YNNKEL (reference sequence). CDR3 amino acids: CASSRGTGTDNSPLHF. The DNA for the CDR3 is TGTGCCAGCAGCCGCGGGACAGGGACGGATAATTCACCCCTCCACTTT.

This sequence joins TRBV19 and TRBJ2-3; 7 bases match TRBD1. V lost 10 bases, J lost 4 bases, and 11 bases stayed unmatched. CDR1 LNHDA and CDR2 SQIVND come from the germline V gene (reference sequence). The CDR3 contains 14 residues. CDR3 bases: TGTGCCACCATGAGGGGGCTCTTCCCAGATACGCAGTATTTT. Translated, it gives CATMRGLFPDTQYF. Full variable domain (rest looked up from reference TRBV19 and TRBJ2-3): DGGITQSPKYLFRKEGQNVTLSCEQNLNHDAMYWYRQDPGQGLRLIYYSQIVNDFQKGDIAEGYSVSREKKESFPLTVTSAQKNPTAFYLCATMRGLFPDTQYFGPGTRLTVL.

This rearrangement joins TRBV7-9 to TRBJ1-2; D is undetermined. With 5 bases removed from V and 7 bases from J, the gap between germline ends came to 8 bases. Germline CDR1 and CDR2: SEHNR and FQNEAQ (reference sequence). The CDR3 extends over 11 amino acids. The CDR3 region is CASSPGSGYTF. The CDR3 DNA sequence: TGTGCCAGCAGCCCAGGAAGTGGCTACACCTTC.

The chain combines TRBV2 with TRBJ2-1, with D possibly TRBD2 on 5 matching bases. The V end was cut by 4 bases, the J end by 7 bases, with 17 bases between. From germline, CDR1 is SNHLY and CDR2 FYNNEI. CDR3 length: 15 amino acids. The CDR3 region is CASSGASLQFNEQFF. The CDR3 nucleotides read TGTGCCAGCAGTGGAGCTAGCCTCCAGTTTAATGAGCAGTTCTTC.

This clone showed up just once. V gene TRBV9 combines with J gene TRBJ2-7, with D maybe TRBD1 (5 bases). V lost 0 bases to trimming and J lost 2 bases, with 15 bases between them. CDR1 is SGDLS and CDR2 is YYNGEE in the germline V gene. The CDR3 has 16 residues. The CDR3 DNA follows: TGTGCCAGCAGCGTAGACCTCCAGGGCAGGACCTACGAGCAGTACTTC. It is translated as CASSVDLQGRTYEQYF.

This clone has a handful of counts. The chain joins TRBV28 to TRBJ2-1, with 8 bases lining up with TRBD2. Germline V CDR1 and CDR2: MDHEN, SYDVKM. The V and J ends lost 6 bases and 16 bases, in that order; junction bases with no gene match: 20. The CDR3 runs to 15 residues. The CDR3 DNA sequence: TGTGCCAGCAGCCCGTTTGGAGGGACCGGGACTAGAACATTCTTC. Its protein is CASSPFGGTGTRTFF.

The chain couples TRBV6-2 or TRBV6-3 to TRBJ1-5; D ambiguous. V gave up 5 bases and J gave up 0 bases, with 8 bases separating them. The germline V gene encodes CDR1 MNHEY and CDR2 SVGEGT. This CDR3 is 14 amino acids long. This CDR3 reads CASSATNSNQPQHF. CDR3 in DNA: TGTGCCAGCAGTGCCACAAATAGCAATCAGCCCCAGCATTTT.

In nucleotides, the CDR3 is TGCGCCAGTACAGGGTGTTGCGAGCAGTACGTC. Encoded protein: CASTGCCEQYV. The chain employs TRBV5-1 and TRBJ2-7, with D perhaps TRBD1 (6 bases). Germline-derived CDR1 and CDR2 are SGHRS and YFSETQ. CDR3 length: 11 residues. V lost 8 bases and J lost 6, with 12 bases in between.

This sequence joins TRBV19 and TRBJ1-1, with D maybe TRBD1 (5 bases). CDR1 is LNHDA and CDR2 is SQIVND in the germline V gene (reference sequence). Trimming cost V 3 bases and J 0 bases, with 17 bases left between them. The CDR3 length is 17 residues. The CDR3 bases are TGTGCCAGTAGTATCAGGAGGGGCAGATTGATGAACACTGAAGCTTTCTTT. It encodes CASSIRRGRLMNTEAFF.

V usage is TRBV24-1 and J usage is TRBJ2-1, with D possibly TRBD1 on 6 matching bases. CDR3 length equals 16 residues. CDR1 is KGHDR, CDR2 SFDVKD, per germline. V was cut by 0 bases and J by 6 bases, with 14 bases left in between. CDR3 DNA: TGTGCCACCAGTGATTTGCGACAGGCAAAGGTCAATGAGCAGTTCTTC. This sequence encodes CATSDLRQAKVNEQFF.

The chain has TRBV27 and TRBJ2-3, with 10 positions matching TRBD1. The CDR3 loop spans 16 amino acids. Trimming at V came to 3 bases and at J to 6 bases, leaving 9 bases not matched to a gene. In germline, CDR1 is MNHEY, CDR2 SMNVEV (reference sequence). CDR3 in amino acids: CASSFVPGQGSDTQYF. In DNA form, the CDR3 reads TGTGCCAGCAGTTTTGTTCCGGGACAGGGGTCGGATACGCAGTATTTT.

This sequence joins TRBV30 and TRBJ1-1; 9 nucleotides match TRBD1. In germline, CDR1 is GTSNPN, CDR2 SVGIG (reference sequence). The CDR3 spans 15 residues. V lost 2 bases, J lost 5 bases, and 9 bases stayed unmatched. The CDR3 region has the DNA TGTGCCTGGAGTAAACGCGGGACAGGGTATACTGAAGCTTTCTTT. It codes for CAWSKRGTGYTEAFF.

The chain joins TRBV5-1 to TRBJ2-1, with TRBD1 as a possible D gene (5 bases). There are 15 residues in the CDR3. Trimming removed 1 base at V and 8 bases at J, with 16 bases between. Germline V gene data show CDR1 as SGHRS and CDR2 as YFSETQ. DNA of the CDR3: TGCGCCAGCAGCTTGCATAGCAGGGTTGGGGATGAGCAGTTCTTC. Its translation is CASSLHSRVGDEQFF.

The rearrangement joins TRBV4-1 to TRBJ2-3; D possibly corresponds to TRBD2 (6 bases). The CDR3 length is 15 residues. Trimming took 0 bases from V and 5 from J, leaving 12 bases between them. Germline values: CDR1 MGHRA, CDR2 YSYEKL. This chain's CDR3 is CASSQDPGGLDTQYF. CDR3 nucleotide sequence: TGCGCCAGCAGCCAAGATCCTGGGGGGTTAGATACGCAGTATTTT.

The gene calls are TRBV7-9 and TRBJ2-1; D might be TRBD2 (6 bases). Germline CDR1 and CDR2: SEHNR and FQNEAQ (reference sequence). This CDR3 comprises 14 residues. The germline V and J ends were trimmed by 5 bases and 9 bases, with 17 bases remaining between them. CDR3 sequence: CASSAGTLSAEQFF. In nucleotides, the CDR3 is TGTGCCAGCAGCGCCGGGACTTTGAGCGCTGAGCAGTTCTTC. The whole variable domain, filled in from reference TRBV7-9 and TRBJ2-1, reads DTGVSQNPRHKITKRGQNVTFRCDPISEHNRLYWYRQTLGQGPEFLTYFQNEAQLEKSRLLSDRFSAERPKGSFSTLEIQRTEQGDSAMYLCASSAGTLSAEQFFGPGTRLTVL.

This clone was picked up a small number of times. CDR3 DNA sequence: TGTGCCAGCAGCTCGCGGACAGGCTTATTCCTTGGAAACACCATATATTTT. Translated, it gives CASSSRTGLFLGNTIYF. The rearrangement joins TRBV7-9 to TRBJ1-3; 7 nucleotides match TRBD1. CDR3 length equals 17 residues. CDR1 is SEHNR, CDR2 FQNEAQ, per germline (reference sequence). The V segment lost 4 bases and the J segment 3 bases; nucleotides outside the gene matches: 12.

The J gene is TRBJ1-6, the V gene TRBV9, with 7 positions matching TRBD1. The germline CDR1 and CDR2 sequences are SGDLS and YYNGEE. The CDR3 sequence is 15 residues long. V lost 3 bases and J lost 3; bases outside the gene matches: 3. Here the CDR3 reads CASSAQGIYNSPLHF. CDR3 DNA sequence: TGTGCCAGCAGCGCACAGGGGATCTATAATTCACCCCTCCACTTT.

The CDR3 DNA follows: TGTGCCACCAGCAGAGAGGGAGGGCGCAAAAACATTCAGTACTTC. Its protein is CATSREGGRKNIQYF. The chain has TRBV15 and TRBJ2-4, with TRBD2 matching 7 bases. The V and J ends lost 0 bases and 3 bases, in that order; junction bases with no gene match: 2. Germline V gene sequence: CDR1 LNHNV, CDR2 YYDKDF (reference sequence). This CDR3 has 15 amino acids.

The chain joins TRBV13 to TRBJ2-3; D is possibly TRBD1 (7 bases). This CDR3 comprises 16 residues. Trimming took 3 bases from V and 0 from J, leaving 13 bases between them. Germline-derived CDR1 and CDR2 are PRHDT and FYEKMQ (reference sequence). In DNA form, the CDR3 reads TGTGCCAGCAGCTTGGGCAGGGGGACTAGCACAGATACGCAGTATTTT. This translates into CASSLGRGTSTDTQYF.